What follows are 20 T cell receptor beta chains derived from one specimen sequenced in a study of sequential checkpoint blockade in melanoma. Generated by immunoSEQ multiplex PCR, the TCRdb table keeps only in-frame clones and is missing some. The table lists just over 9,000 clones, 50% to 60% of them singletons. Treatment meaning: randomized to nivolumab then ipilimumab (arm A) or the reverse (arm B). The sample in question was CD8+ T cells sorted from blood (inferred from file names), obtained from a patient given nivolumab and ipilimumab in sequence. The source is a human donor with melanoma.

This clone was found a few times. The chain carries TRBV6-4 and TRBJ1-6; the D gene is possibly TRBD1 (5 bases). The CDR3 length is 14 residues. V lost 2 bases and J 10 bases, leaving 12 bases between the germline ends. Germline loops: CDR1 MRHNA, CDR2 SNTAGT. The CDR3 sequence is CASSDGQGGSPLHF. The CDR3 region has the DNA TGTGCCAGCAGTGACGGGCAGGGTGGGTCACCCCTCCACTTT.

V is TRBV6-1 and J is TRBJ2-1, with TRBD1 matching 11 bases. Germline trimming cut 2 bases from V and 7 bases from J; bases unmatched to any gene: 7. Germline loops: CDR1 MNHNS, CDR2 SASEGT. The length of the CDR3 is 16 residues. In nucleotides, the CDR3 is TGTGCCAGCAGTGAACTTGGACAGGGGGCGTGGAATGAGCAGTTCTTC. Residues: CASSELGQGAWNEQFF.

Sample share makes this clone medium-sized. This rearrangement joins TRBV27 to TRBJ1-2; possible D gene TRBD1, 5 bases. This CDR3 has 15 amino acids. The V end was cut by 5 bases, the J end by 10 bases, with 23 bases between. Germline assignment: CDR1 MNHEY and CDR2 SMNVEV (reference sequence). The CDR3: CASSLYPDSPLAYTF. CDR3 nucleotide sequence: TGTGCCAGCAGTCTTTATCCCGACAGCCCCCTCGCCTACACCTTC.

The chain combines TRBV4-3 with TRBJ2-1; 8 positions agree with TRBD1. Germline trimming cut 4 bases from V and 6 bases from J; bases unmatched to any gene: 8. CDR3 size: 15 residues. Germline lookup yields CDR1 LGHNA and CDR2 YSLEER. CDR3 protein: CASSRRWTGSNEQFF. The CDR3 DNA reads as TGCGCCAGCAGCCGAAGATGGACAGGGAGCAATGAGCAGTTCTTC.

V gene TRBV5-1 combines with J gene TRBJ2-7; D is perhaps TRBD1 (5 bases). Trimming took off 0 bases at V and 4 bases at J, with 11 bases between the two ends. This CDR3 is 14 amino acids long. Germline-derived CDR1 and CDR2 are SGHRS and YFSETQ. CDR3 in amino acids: CASSLGTRGYEQYF. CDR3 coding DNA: TGCGCCAGCAGCTTGGGGACAAGGGGTTACGAGCAGTACTTC.

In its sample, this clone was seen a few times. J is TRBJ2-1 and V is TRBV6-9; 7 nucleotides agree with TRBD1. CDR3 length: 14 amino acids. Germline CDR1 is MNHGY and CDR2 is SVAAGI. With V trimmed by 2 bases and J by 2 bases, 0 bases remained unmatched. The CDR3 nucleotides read TGTGCCAGCAGTTATCAGGGGGCCTACAATGAGCAGTTCTTC. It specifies CASSYQGAYNEQFF.

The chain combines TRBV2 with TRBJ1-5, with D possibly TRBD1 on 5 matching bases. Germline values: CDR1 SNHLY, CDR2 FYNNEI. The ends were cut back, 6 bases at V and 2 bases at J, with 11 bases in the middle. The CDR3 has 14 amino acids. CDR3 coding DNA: TGTGCCAGCAGAAGGGGCGAAGGCAATCAGCCCCAGCATTTT. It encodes CASRRGEGNQPQHF.

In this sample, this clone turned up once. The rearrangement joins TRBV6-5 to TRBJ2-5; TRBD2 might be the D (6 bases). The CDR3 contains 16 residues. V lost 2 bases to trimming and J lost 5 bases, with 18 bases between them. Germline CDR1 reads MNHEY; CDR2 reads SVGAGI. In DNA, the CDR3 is TGTGCCAGCAGTTACGGCGGACCGGACGGAGGGGAGACCCAGTACTTC. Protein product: CASSYGGPDGGETQYF.

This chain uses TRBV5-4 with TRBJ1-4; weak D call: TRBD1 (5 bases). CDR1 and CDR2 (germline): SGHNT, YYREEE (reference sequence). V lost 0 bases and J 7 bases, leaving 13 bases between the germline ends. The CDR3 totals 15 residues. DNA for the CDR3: TGTGCCAGCAGCTTGGGACGGGCGCAGGGTGAAAAACTGTTTTTT. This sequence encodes CASSLGRAQGEKLFF.

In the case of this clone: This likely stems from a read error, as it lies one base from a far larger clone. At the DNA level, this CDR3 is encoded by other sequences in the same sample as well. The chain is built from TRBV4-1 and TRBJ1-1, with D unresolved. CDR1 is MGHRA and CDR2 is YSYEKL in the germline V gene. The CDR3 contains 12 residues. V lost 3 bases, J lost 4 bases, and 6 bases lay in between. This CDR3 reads CASSQGSTEAFF. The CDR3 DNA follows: TGCGCCAGCAGCCAGGGCAGCACTGAAGCTTTCTTT.

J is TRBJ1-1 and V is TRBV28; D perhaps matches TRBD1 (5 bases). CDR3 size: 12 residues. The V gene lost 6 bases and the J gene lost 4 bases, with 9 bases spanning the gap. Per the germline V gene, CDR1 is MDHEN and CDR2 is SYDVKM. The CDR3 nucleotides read TGTGCCAGCAGCCAGGGCAGCACTGAAGCTTTCTTT. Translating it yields CASSQGSTEAFF.

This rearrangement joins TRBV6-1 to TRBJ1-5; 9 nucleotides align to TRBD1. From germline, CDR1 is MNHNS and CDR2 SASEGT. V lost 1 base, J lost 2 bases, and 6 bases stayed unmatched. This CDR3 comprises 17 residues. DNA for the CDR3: TGTGCCAGCAGTGAAGGTTGGGACAGGGACGGCAATCAGCCCCAGCATTTT. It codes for CASSEGWDRDGNQPQHF.

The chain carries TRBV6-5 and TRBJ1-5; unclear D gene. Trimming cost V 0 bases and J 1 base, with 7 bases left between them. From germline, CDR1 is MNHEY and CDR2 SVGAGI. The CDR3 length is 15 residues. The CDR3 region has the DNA TGTGCCAGCAGTTACTCCGACGGGAGCAATCAGCCCCAGCATTTT. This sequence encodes CASSYSDGSNQPQHF.

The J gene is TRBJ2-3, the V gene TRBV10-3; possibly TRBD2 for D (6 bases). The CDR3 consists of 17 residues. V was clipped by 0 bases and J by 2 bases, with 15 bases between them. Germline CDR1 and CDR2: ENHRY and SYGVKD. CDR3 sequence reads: CAISESPPGVNTDTQYF. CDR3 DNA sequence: TGTGCCATCAGTGAGTCCCCCCCGGGGGTAAACACAGATACGCAGTATTTT.

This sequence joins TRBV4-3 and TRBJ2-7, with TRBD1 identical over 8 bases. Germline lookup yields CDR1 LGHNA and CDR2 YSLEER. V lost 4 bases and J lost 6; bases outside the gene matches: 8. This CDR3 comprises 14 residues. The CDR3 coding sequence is TGCGCCAGCAGCCCCCGGACAGGGTCCCTCGAGCAGTACTTC. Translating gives CASSPRTGSLEQYF.

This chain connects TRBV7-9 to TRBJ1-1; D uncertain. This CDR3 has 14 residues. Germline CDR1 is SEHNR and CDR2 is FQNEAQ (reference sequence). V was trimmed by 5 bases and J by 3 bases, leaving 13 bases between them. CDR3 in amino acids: CASSQTRGDTEAFF. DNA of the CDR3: TGTGCCAGCAGCCAGACCCGGGGTGACACTGAAGCTTTCTTT.

The CDR3 is CASSFSWTGDEQFF. The CDR3 coding sequence is TGTGCCAGCAGTTTTTCTTGGACTGGCGATGAGCAGTTCTTC. V is TRBV27 and J is TRBJ2-1; the D gene is possibly TRBD2 (5 bases). The V gene lost 3 bases and the J gene lost 8 bases, with 14 bases spanning the gap. The CDR3 loop spans 14 amino acids. CDR1 is MNHEY and CDR2 is SMNVEV in the germline V gene (reference sequence).

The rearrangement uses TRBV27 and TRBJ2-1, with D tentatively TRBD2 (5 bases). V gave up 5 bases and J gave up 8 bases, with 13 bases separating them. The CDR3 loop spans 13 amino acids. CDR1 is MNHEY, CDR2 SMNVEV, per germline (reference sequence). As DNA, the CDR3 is TGTGCCAGCAGTGCCCCCCGGGGTCATGAGCAGTTCTTC. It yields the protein CASSAPRGHEQFF.

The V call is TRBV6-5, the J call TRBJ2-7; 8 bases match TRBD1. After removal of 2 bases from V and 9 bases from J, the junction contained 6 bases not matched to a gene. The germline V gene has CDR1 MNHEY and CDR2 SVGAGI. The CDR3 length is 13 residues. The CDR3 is CASSYLLGTGQYF. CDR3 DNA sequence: TGTGCCAGCAGTTACCTCCTCGGGACAGGGCAGTACTTC.

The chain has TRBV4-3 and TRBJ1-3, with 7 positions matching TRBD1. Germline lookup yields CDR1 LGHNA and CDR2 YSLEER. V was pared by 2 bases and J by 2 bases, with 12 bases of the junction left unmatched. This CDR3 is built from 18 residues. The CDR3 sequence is CASSQRIQGGSPGNTIYF. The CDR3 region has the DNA TGCGCCAGCAGCCAACGAATCCAGGGGGGTAGTCCTGGAAACACCATATATTTT.